Listed below are T cell receptor beta chains from one sample, sequenced in a study of T cell responses to AZD1222 COVID-19 vaccine. Sequencing used immunoSEQ multiplex PCR; TCRdb keeps in-frame clones, though not all of them. The sample has approximately 130,000 clones; roughly 92% are singletons. The source was peripheral blood, collected 28 days after the second AZD1222 dose. The receptors stem from an adult who received the AZD1222 COVID-19 vaccine. The CDR3 runs from the conserved cysteine through the conserved F or W. The D gene is left open where the match is weak. Clone size appears in some rows only: once, few, many, or a class for an expanded clone.

V: TRBV27
size: NA
J: TRBJ2-1
D: TRBD1
CDR3: CAIGQGAYNEQFF
DNA: TGTGCCATCGGACAGGGGGCCTACAATGAGCAGTTCTTC

V: TRBV7-6
size: NA
J: TRBJ1-4
D: NA
CDR3: CASSLGTDTTNEKLFF
DNA: TGTGCCAGCAGCTTAGGGACAGACACTACAAATGAAAAACTGTTTTTT

V: TRBV19
size: NA
J: TRBJ2-7
D: TRBD1
CDR3: CASSKEGQPYEQYF
DNA: TGTGCCAGTAGTAAAGAGGGACAGCCTTACGAGCAGTACTTC

V: TRBV6-2/TRBV6-3
size: NA
J: TRBJ2-7
D: TRBD2
CDR3: CASSDPSGGVYEQYF
DNA: TGTGCCAGCAGCGATCCTAGCGGGGGAGTTTACGAGCAGTACTTC

V: TRBV7-2
size: NA
J: TRBJ2-7
D: NA
CDR3: CASSLQAVYEQYF
DNA: TGTGCCAGCAGCTTACAGGCAGTCTACGAGCAGTACTTC

V: TRBV11-3
size: NA
J: TRBJ2-5
D: TRBD2
CDR3: CASSPRGGKETQYF
DNA: TGTGCCAGCAGCCCCCGCGGGGGGAAAGAGACCCAGTACTTC

V: TRBV7-9
size: NA
J: TRBJ1-1
D: NA
CDR3: CASSKTRGTEAFF
DNA: TGTGCCAGCAGCAAGACCCGGGGCACTGAAGCTTTCTTT

V: TRBV9
size: NA
J: TRBJ2-3
D: NA
CDR3: CASSRKEAPRTDTQYF
DNA: TGTGCCAGCAGCCGGAAGGAGGCCCCTCGCACAGATACGCAGTATTTT

V: TRBV13
size: NA
J: TRBJ2-2
D: NA
CDR3: CASSLGGVELFF
DNA: TGTGCCAGCAGCTTGGGTGGCGTGGAGCTGTTTTTT

V: TRBV19
size: NA
J: TRBJ1-1
D: NA
CDR3: CASTSVGTGVTEAFF
DNA: NA

V: TRBV5-6
size: NA
J: TRBJ1-5
D: NA
CDR3: CASSLKGLGNQPQHF
DNA: TGTGCCAGCAGCTTGAAGGGCTTGGGCAATCAGCCCCAGCATTTT

V: TRBV3-1/TRBV3-2
size: NA
J: TRBJ1-4
D: NA
CDR3: CASSRTGFNEKLFF
DNA: TGTGCCAGCAGCCGGACGGGCTTTAATGAAAAACTGTTTTTT

V: TRBV2
size: NA
J: TRBJ1-1
D: NA
CDR3: CASRDVGLDTEAFF
DNA: TGTGCCAGCAGGGATGTGGGGTTAGACACTGAAGCTTTCTTT

V: TRBV2
size: NA
J: TRBJ1-1
D: NA
CDR3: CASSGVGLEAFF
DNA: TGTGCCAGCAGTGGAGTGGGGCTCGAAGCTTTCTTT

V: TRBV27
size: NA
J: TRBJ2-3
D: NA
CDR3: CASSFWAFTDTQYF
DNA: TGTGCCAGCAGTTTTTGGGCCTTCACAGATACGCAGTATTTT

V: TRBV7-2
size: NA
J: TRBJ1-3
D: NA
CDR3: CASSEGSAGNTIYF
DNA: TGTGCCAGCAGCGAAGGGTCGGCGGGAAACACCATATATTTT

V: TRBV9
size: NA
J: TRBJ2-1
D: NA
CDR3: CASGEYNEQFF
DNA: TGTGCCAGCGGGGAGTACAATGAGCAGTTCTTC

V: TRBV11-1
size: NA
J: TRBJ1-4
D: NA
CDR3: CASSLAGLPDEKLFF
DNA: TGTGCCAGCAGCTTAGCAGGTTTACCTGATGAAAAACTGTTTTTT

V: TRBV18
size: once
J: TRBJ2-3
D: TRBD2
CDR3: CASSPLESGGNTQYF
DNA: TGTGCCAGCTCACCATTAGAATCCGGGGGGAATACGCAGTATTTT

V: TRBV7-2
size: NA
J: TRBJ1-2
D: NA
CDR3: CASSLASGNYGYTF
DNA: TGTGCCAGCAGCTTAGCTTCAGGGAACTATGGCTACACCTTC

V: TRBV7-2
size: NA
J: TRBJ2-7
D: NA
CDR3: CASSLVVSSGSEQYF
DNA: TGTGCCAGCAGCTTAGTCGTTAGTTCTGGGAGCGAGCAGTACTTC

V: TRBV7-8
size: NA
J: TRBJ2-3
D: TRBD2
CDR3: CASSVTSGRAEDTQYF
DNA: TGTGCCAGCAGCGTCACTAGCGGGAGGGCAGAAGATACGCAGTATTTT

V: TRBV19
size: NA
J: TRBJ1-4
D: NA
CDR3: CASSINPTNEKLFF
DNA: TGTGCCAGTAGTATAAATCCAACTAATGAAAAACTGTTTTTT

V: TRBV27
size: NA
J: TRBJ2-3
D: NA
CDR3: CASSRPGHNTDTQYF
DNA: TGTGCCAGCAGTCGACCGGGACACAACACAGATACGCAGTATTTT

V: TRBV19
size: NA
J: TRBJ2-6
D: TRBD1
CDR3: CASSLTGGANVLTF
DNA: TGTGCCAGTAGTTTGACAGGGGGGGCCAACGTCCTGACTTTC

V: TRBV24-1
size: NA
J: TRBJ1-1
D: NA
CDR3: CATCGGLGRGTEAFF
DNA: TGTGCCACCTGTGGGGGTCTGGGGCGGGGGACTGAAGCTTTCTTT

V: TRBV30
size: NA
J: TRBJ2-2
D: NA
CDR3: CAWSGQNTGELFF
DNA: TGTGCCTGGAGCGGGCAGAACACCGGGGAGCTGTTTTTT

V: TRBV15
size: NA
J: TRBJ1-6
D: TRBD1
CDR3: CATRTGTYNSPLHF
DNA: TGTGCCACCCGGACAGGGACCTATAATTCACCCCTCCACTTT

V: TRBV18
size: NA
J: TRBJ2-5
D: TRBD2
CDR3: CASSPRLAGATFQETQYF
DNA: TGTGCCAGCTCACCCCGGCTAGCGGGGGCCACTTTCCAAGAGACCCAGTACTTC

V: TRBV19
size: NA
J: TRBJ1-6
D: TRBD1
CDR3: CASKGQGGSPLHF
DNA: TGTGCCTCCAAAGGACAGGGTGGGTCACCCCTCCACTTT

V: TRBV23-1
size: once
J: TRBJ2-5
D: NA
CDR3: CASSQSISRETQYF
DNA: TGCGCCAGCAGTCAATCAATTTCTAGGGAGACCCAGTACTTC

V: TRBV15
size: NA
J: TRBJ1-6
D: NA
CDR3: CATSSFGSPLHF
DNA: TGTGCCACCAGCAGCTTCGGGTCACCCCTCCACTTT

V: TRBV7-9
size: NA
J: TRBJ2-7
D: NA
CDR3: CASSPTGTYEQYF
DNA: TGTGCCAGCAGCCCGACAGGAACCTACGAGCAGTACTTC

V: TRBV11-3
size: NA
J: TRBJ2-2
D: NA
CDR3: CASSKRDGYTGELFF
DNA: TGTGCCAGCAGCAAAAGGGACGGTTACACCGGGGAGCTGTTTTTT

V: TRBV9
size: once
J: TRBJ2-3
D: NA
CDR3: CASSVMNSGKGTDTQYF
DNA: TGTGCCAGCAGCGTAATGAATAGCGGAAAGGGCACAGATACGCAGTATTTT

V: TRBV27
size: NA
J: TRBJ1-2
D: NA
CDR3: CASKSGYRFIDGYTF
DNA: TGTGCCAGCAAATCAGGGTACAGGTTCATCGATGGCTACACCTTC

V: TRBV9
size: NA
J: TRBJ1-5
D: NA
CDR3: CASSVAGGGQPQHF
DNA: TGTGCCAGCAGCGTAGCGGGGGGAGGTCAGCCCCAGCATTTT

V: TRBV2
size: NA
J: TRBJ1-2
D: TRBD1
CDR3: CASRLQGAGGYTF
DNA: TGTGCCAGCAGGCTTCAGGGGGCGGGCGGCTACACCTTC

V: TRBV5-1
size: NA
J: TRBJ1-2
D: NA
CDR3: CASSLGGAEYGYTF
DNA: TGCGCCAGCAGCTTGGGTGGGGCTGAGTATGGCTACACCTTC

V: TRBV4-3
size: NA
J: TRBJ2-7
D: TRBD1
CDR3: CASSQAQGVREQYF
DNA: TGCGCCAGCAGCCAAGCACAGGGGGTCCGCGAGCAGTACTTC

V: TRBV25-1
size: NA
J: TRBJ2-7
D: NA
CDR3: CASSDGAIYEQYF
DNA: TGTGCCAGCAGTGACGGGGCCATCTACGAGCAGTACTTC

V: TRBV10-3
size: NA
J: TRBJ2-1
D: TRBD2
CDR3: CAISVRTSGSTDEQFF
DNA: TGTGCCATCAGTGTTAGGACTAGCGGGAGTACAGATGAGCAGTTCTTC

V: TRBV30
size: NA
J: TRBJ1-3
D: NA
CDR3: CAWSRGENTIYF
DNA: TGTGCCTGGAGTAGGGGAGAAAACACCATATATTTT

V: TRBV5-1
size: NA
J: TRBJ2-7
D: NA
CDR3: CASSQRPTPRDPLNYEQYF
DNA: TGCGCCAGCAGCCAGCGGCCGACTCCCAGGGACCCCTTGAACTACGAGCAGTACTTC

V: TRBV7-3
size: once
J: TRBJ2-1
D: NA
CDR3: CASSLTQYNEQFF
DNA: TGTGCCAGCAGCTTAACGCAATACAATGAGCAGTTCTTC

V: TRBV4-3
size: NA
J: TRBJ1-2
D: TRBD1
CDR3: CASSHSGQGGGGYTF
DNA: TGCGCCAGCAGCCATTCGGGACAGGGGGGAGGTGGCTACACCTTC

V: TRBV25-1
size: NA
J: TRBJ1-2
D: NA
CDR3: CASREDRTNNYGYTF
DNA: TGTGCCAGTCGCGAAGACAGGACCAATAACTATGGCTACACCTTC

V: TRBV12-3/TRBV12-4
size: few
J: TRBJ1-1
D: NA
CDR3: CASSEGGTEAFF
DNA: TGTGCCAGCAGTGAAGGAGGGACTGAAGCTTTCTTT

V: TRBV28
size: once
J: TRBJ1-5
D: NA
CDR3: CASTYSNQPQHF
DNA: TGTGCCAGCACTTATAGCAATCAGCCCCAGCATTTT

V: TRBV4-2
size: NA
J: TRBJ2-1
D: NA
CDR3: CASSSDSTSYNEQFF
DNA: TGTGCCAGCAGCTCGGACTCGACCTCCTACAATGAGCAGTTCTTC

V: TRBV6-6
size: NA
J: TRBJ2-1
D: NA
CDR3: CASALDGNNEQFF
DNA: TGTGCCAGCGCCCTGGACGGAAACAATGAGCAGTTCTTC

V: TRBV29-1
size: NA
J: TRBJ2-7
D: TRBD2
CDR3: CSAFRGGHEQYF
DNA: TGCAGCGCTTTCCGCGGGGGGCACGAGCAGTACTTC

V: TRBV19
size: NA
J: TRBJ2-4
D: NA
CDR3: CASSPGGKNIQYF
DNA: TGTGCCAGCAGCCCGGGCGGCAAAAACATTCAGTACTTC

V: TRBV6-5
size: once
J: TRBJ2-7
D: NA
CDR3: CASSYTIGGYEQYF
DNA: TGTGCCAGCAGTTACACCATCGGGGGCTACGAGCAGTACTTC

V: TRBV28
size: NA
J: TRBJ2-5
D: NA
CDR3: CASRLGETQYF
DNA: TGTGCCAGCAGGCTCGGGGAGACCCAGTACTTC